Included here is one T cell receptor beta chain sequence, with context. Its antigen is undetermined. This sample was taken from a study of vaccination and CD4 T cells after COVID-19. For the study at large: Cells were stimulated with overlapping spike peptide pools from SARS-CoV-2, HCoV-NL63, HCoV-OC43 and HCoV-229E.

Treatment denoted: roughly ten-day PBMC culture with coronavirus spike peptide pools or control peptides (ViraFEST assay). Sequencing of cultured CD4+ T cell DNA used the Oncomine TCR Beta short-read assay. Genomic DNA was isolated from CD4+ T cells that had been cultured. TCRdb used MiXCR to reprocess the PCR reads, holding one entry per CDR3 protein. The sample shows around 18,000 distinct CDR3 sequences, about 40% of them seen only once. V shed 3 bases, J shed 0 bases, and the junction held 10 bases outside the gene matches. Looked up from germline, CDR1 is SEHNR and CDR2 is FQNEAQ (reference sequence). CDR3 length: 18 amino acids.

The receptor comes from a human donor who received a COVID-19 vaccine. V gene TRBV7-9 combines with J gene TRBJ1-3, with TRBD1 matching 8 bases. Specimen: CD4+ T cells from blood, cultured in vitro, collected before SARS-CoV-2 vaccination. The CDR3 nucleotides read TGTGCCAGCAGCTTGAAACGACAGGGGATAAACTCTGGAAACACCATATATTTT. It translates to CASSLKRQGINSGNTIYF.